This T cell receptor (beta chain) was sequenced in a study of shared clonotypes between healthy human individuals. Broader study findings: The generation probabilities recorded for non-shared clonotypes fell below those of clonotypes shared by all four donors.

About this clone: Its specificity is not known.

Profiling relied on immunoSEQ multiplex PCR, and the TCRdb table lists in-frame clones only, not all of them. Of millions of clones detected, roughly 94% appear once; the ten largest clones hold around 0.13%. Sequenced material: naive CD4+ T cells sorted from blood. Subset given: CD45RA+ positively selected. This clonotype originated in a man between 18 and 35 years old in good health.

Written as DNA, the CDR3 is TGTGCCAGCACCCGACTAGCGGGAGCTCTCGAGCAGTACTTC. Protein: CASTRLAGALEQYF. The J gene is TRBJ2-7, the V gene TRBV6-5; 12 nucleotides match TRBD2. Germline V gene data show CDR1 as MNHEY and CDR2 as SVGAGI. V lost 7 bases, J lost 6 bases, and 7 bases stayed unmatched. The CDR3 consists of 14 residues.